This T cell receptor (beta chain) stems from a study of PD-1 blockade in classical Hodgkin lymphoma. Each and every patient relapsed after autologous stem cell transplantation, and patients got differing brentuximab vedotin exposure. Researchers used magnetic negative selection to pull out pure CD4+ T cells from thawed PBMCs. Measured with immunoSEQ multiplex PCR; TCRdb has only the in-frame clones, and not every one. The table includes some 26,000 clones, 84% detected once. The CDR3 totals 14 residues. Germline assignment: CDR1 SGHNT and CDR2 YYREEE (reference sequence). The V gene end was trimmed by 0 bases and the J gene end by 15 bases; junction bases not matched to a gene: 8.

The source material was CD4+ T cells from blood, sampled at baseline. This sequence joins TRBV5-4 and TRBJ2-3; 12 nucleotides line up with TRBD2. The source is a human donor with classical Hodgkin lymphoma. In nucleotides, the CDR3 is TGTGCCAGCAGCTTGGCCCTAGCGGGGGGGCCGTTTTATTTT. Its translation is CASSLALAGGPFYF.